These 29 T cell receptor beta chains share one sample of origin, sequenced in a study of blood T cell repertoires in COVID-19. Some clones are missing from TCRdb's copy, which holds only in-frame ones; the method was immunoSEQ multiplex PCR. The sample has approximately 170,000 clones; about four fifths are singletons. The specimen sequenced was PBMCs or T cells enriched from blood (not recorded which). These TCRs come from a man aged 45-65 years who had recovered from COVID-19.

The CDR3 loop reads CASRAGGAIAKNIQYF. In nucleotides, the CDR3 is TGTGCCAGCAGAGCCGGCGGGGCGATAGCCAAAAACATTCAGTACTTC. The chain carries TRBV28 and TRBJ2-4, with D possibly being TRBD2 (6 bases). V was trimmed by 6 bases and J by 0 bases, leaving 15 bases between them. The CDR3 covers 16 residues. Germline V lookup: CDR1 MDHEN, CDR2 SYDVKM.

In this sample, this clone turned up once. This chain links TRBV5-1 with TRBJ2-3; 9 positions match TRBD1. V was clipped by 9 bases and J by 1 base; unmatched bases: 6. Germline assignment: CDR1 SGHRS and CDR2 YFSETQ. The CDR3 is 14 residues long. The CDR3 region is CATRGDRGTDTQYF. CDR3 bases: TGCGCCACCAGAGGGGACAGGGGCACAGATACGCAGTATTTT.

This chain links TRBV15 with TRBJ1-2, with D hard to call. CDR3 length: 12 residues. Trimming removed 1 base from V and 6 bases from J, with 6 bases in between. CDR1 and CDR2 (germline): LNHNV, YYDKDF (reference sequence). CDR3 in amino acids: CATSRGGNGYTF. In DNA, the CDR3 is TGTGCCACCAGCAGAGGAGGGAATGGCTACACCTTC. The variable domain in full, with the rest retrieved from reference TRBV15 and TRBJ1-2, is DAMVIQNPRYQVTQFGKPVTLSCSQTLNHNVMYWYQQKSSQAPKLLFHYYDKDFNNEADTPDNFQSRRPNTSFCFLDIRSPGLGDTAMYLCATSRGGNGYTFGSGTRLTVV.

This clone has a single count. CDR3 protein: CASLTGDYTGELFF. CDR3 DNA sequence: TGTGCCAGTCTCACAGGGGATTACACCGGGGAGCTGTTTTTT. The genes are TRBV19 and TRBJ2-2; 7 bases are shared with TRBD1. The V segment lost 8 bases and the J segment 3 bases; nucleotides outside the gene matches: 6. Germline lookup yields CDR1 LNHDA and CDR2 SQIVND (reference sequence). The CDR3 runs to 14 residues.

The chain couples TRBV5-1 to TRBJ2-3; 10 positions agree with TRBD2. This CDR3 is built from 18 residues. Germline CDR1 is SGHRS and CDR2 is YFSETQ. V lost 2 bases to trimming and J lost 5 bases; unmatched junction nucleotides: 14. CDR3 amino acids: CASSFPPHYSGGLDTQYF. The CDR3 bases are TGCGCCAGCAGCTTCCCCCCACATTATAGCGGGGGGTTAGATACGCAGTATTTT. The full variable domain, in which reference TRBV5-1 and TRBJ2-3 provide the parts outside the CDR3, is KAGVTQTPRYLIKTRGQQVTLSCSPISGHRSVSWYQQTPGQGLQFLFEYFSETQRNKGNFPGRFSGRQFSNSRSEMNVSTLELGDSALYLCASSFPPHYSGGLDTQYFGPGTRLTVL.

The chain has TRBV23-1 and TRBJ2-1, with 8 bases lining up with TRBD2. TRBV23-1 is designated an ORF whose function remains uncertain. V gave up 5 bases and J gave up 8 bases; unmatched junction bases: 14. The CDR3 covers 16 residues. The CDR3 region is CASSDSSGALRDEQFF. CDR3 in DNA: TGCGCCAGCAGTGATAGTAGCGGGGCACTGCGAGATGAGCAGTTCTTC.

J is TRBJ1-5 and V is TRBV24-1, with D possibly TRBD1 on 5 matching bases. This CDR3 region has 17 residues. V gave up 0 bases and J gave up 6 bases, with 17 bases separating them. Germline V lookup: CDR1 KGHDR, CDR2 SFDVKD. DNA for the CDR3: TGTGCCACCAGTGATTTGGGAAGGGGCCATCCTTGTCAGCCCCAGCATTTT. This codes for CATSDLGRGHPCQPQHF.

The genes are TRBV9 and TRBJ2-2, with a tentative D call TRBD1 (6 bases). The V and J ends lost 0 bases and 1 base respectively, with 13 bases between them. The CDR3 extends over 17 amino acids. Germline V gives CDR1 SGDLS, CDR2 YYNGEE. The CDR3 DNA follows: TGTGCCAGCAGCGTAGCAGTTATAGGGGGGAACACCGGGGAGCTGTTTTTT. Its translation: CASSVAVIGGNTGELFF.

The chain employs TRBV29-1 and TRBJ1-1; D remains ambiguous. Germline-derived CDR1 and CDR2 are SQVTM and ANQGSEA. Trimming removed 4 bases from V and 7 bases from J, with 13 bases in between. CDR3 length equals 12 residues. CDR3 sequence reads: CSVVVGSSEAFF. The CDR3 nucleotides are TGCAGCGTTGTCGTCGGGTCCAGTGAAGCTTTCTTT.

The V call is TRBV6-4, the J call TRBJ2-1; 11 bases are shared with TRBD2. The V and J ends lost 6 bases and 5 bases, in that order; junction bases with no gene match: 15. The CDR3 consists of 18 residues. The germline V gene encodes CDR1 MRHNA and CDR2 SNTAGT. CDR3 in amino acids: CASRLSGVAGGPNNEQFF. CDR3 bases: TGTGCCAGCAGACTCTCTGGGGTAGCGGGGGGGCCCAACAATGAGCAGTTCTTC.

The chain links TRBV29-1 to TRBJ2-7; 7 bases fit TRBD2. After removal of 7 bases from V and 7 bases from J, the junction contained 25 bases not matched to a gene. The CDR3 runs to 17 residues. Germline values: CDR1 SQVTM, CDR2 ANQGSEA. The CDR3 sequence: CSAAPSNPGRRGEEQYF. CDR3 DNA: TGCAGCGCTGCGCCCTCGAACCCGGGACGCCGGGGGGAGGAGCAGTACTTC.

The chain combines TRBV3-1 (or the pseudogene TRBV3-2) with TRBJ1-1, with D unresolved. The CDR3 is made up of 14 amino acids. CDR1 is LGHDT, CDR2 YNNKEL, per germline (reference sequence). V was trimmed by 4 bases and J by 5 bases, leaving 14 bases between them. CDR3 amino acids: CASSPKTGRTEAFF. The DNA of the CDR3 is TGTGCCAGCAGCCCGAAGACGGGGAGGACTGAAGCTTTCTTT.

V and J are TRBV24-1 and TRBJ2-1, with TRBD2 matching over 8 bases. Unmatched junction bases numbered 7, after V lost 4 bases and J lost 3 bases. CDR1 is KGHDR, CDR2 SFDVKD, per germline. The CDR3 totals 16 residues. This CDR3 is CATSDGSGMNYNEQFF. CDR3 DNA: TGTGCCACCAGTGACGGTAGCGGGATGAACTACAATGAGCAGTTCTTC.

The chain has TRBV25-1 and TRBJ2-3; 8 bases align to TRBD2. This CDR3 is built from 15 residues. Germline CDR1 is MGHDK and CDR2 is SYGVNS. The V gene end was trimmed by 3 bases and the J gene end by 4 bases; junction bases not matched to a gene: 6. CDR3 sequence (DNA): TGTGCCAGCAGTGACCCGGGGGGGCACGCAGATACGCAGTATTTT. Encoded protein: CASSDPGGHADTQYF.

V usage is TRBV7-2 and J usage is TRBJ1-6; no reliable D call. V was cut by 3 bases and J by 7 bases, with 13 bases left in between. In germline, CDR1 is SGHTA, CDR2 FQGNSA. The CDR3 extends over 15 amino acids. CDR3 protein: CASSFWNTGNSPLHF. The CDR3 DNA reads as TGTGCCAGCAGCTTTTGGAATACCGGGAATTCACCCCTCCACTTT.

Here the CDR3 reads CASSTGQGDAQPQHF. For the CDR3, the DNA is TGTGCCAGTAGTACTGGACAGGGGGACGCTCAGCCCCAGCATTTT. The chain has TRBV19 and TRBJ1-5; TRBD1 matches at 10 bases. V was clipped by 4 bases and J by 6 bases; unmatched bases: 6. The CDR3 extends over 15 amino acids. Per germline, CDR1 LNHDA and CDR2 SQIVND (reference sequence).

The chain joins TRBV9 to TRBJ2-1; 11 bases align to TRBD2. The CDR3 runs 20 residues. Germline CDR1 is SGDLS and CDR2 is YYNGEE. The trim removed 2 bases at V and 0 bases at J, leaving 13 bases unmatched. CDR3 in DNA: TGTGCCAGCAGCGTGGCCGGACTAGCGGGCGGGATCTCCTCCTACAATGAGCAGTTCTTC. Protein product: CASSVAGLAGGISSYNEQFF.

The chain has TRBV20-1 and TRBJ1-2; D is uncertain. The CDR3 is 10 residues long. CDR1 DFQATT and CDR2 SNEGSKA come from the germline V gene (reference sequence). V lost 6 bases and J lost 13, with 15 bases in between. As DNA, the CDR3 is TGCAGTGCCCCGCTCCCCGCGGCCACCTTC. It is translated as CSAPLPAATF.

The rearrangement links TRBV6-5 to TRBJ1-4; D is possibly TRBD1 (5 bases). Trimming took off 6 bases at V and 8 bases at J, with 19 bases between the two ends. CDR3 size: 15 residues. From germline, CDR1 is MNHEY and CDR2 SVGAGI. CDR3 in DNA: TGTGCCAGCAGCGCAGACAGTTACTTAAAGGAAAAACTGTTTTTT. Translated: CASSADSYLKEKLFF.

The J gene is TRBJ1-4, the V gene TRBV7-9; D not certain. Looked up from germline, CDR1 is SEHNR and CDR2 is FQNEAQ (reference sequence). CDR3 length: 14 amino acids. Trimming pared 5 bases from V and 0 bases from J, leaving 7 bases between. CDR3 sequence: CASSPRSTNEKLFF. The CDR3 DNA follows: TGTGCCAGCAGCCCCCGGTCAACTAATGAAAAACTGTTTTTT.

V and J are TRBV6-5 and TRBJ2-1; the match to TRBD2 covers 7 bases. There are 15 residues in the CDR3. Germline CDR1 MNHEY, CDR2 SVGAGI. The V segment lost 4 bases and the J segment 2 bases; nucleotides outside the gene matches: 5. CDR3 sequence reads: CASSFSGVAYNEQFF. The CDR3 nucleotides read TGTGCCAGCAGTTTCAGCGGGGTCGCCTACAATGAGCAGTTCTTC.

The chain uses TRBV4-1 and TRBJ1-5; TRBD1 is a possible D gene (6 bases). The CDR3 has 15 amino acids. V was trimmed by 0 bases and J by 1 base, leaving 7 bases between them. Germline V lookup: CDR1 MGHRA, CDR2 YSYEKL. For the CDR3, the DNA is TGCGCCAGCAGCCAAGAAGGGACAAGCAATCAGCCCCAGCATTTT. Its translation: CASSQEGTSNQPQHF.

This clone showed up just once. The V gene is TRBV6-4, the J gene TRBJ2-3, with 7 bases matching TRBD1. The V segment lost 2 bases and the J segment 1 base; nucleotides outside the gene matches: 3. Germline V gene data show CDR1 as MRHNA and CDR2 as SNTAGT. The CDR3 is made up of 15 amino acids. In DNA form, the CDR3 reads TGTGCCAGCAGTGACAAGGGGGCAGGCACAGATACGCAGTATTTT. This translates into CASSDKGAGTDTQYF.

The V and J genes are TRBV9 and TRBJ2-7; D is unclear. This CDR3 has 14 amino acids. Germline-derived CDR1 and CDR2 are SGDLS and YYNGEE. The germline V and J ends were trimmed by 0 bases and 4 bases, with 11 bases remaining between them. CDR3 sequence reads: CASSVDGSSYEQYF. The CDR3 region has the DNA TGTGCCAGCAGCGTAGACGGTAGCAGTTACGAGCAGTACTTC.

V gene TRBV6-5 combines with J gene TRBJ1-2, with D tentatively TRBD1 (6 bases). Germline-derived CDR1 and CDR2 are MNHEY and SVGAGI. The V gene lost 7 bases and the J gene lost 0 bases, with 15 bases spanning the gap. The CDR3 extends over 15 amino acids. The CDR3 nucleotides are TGTGCCAGCACCTCATACGGGACACCTAACTATGGCTACACCTTC. Translated: CASTSYGTPNYGYTF.

This clone was picked up a small number of times. This rearrangement joins TRBV6-5 to TRBJ1-2; tentative D call: TRBD1 (6 bases). Per germline, CDR1 MNHEY and CDR2 SVGAGI. V lost 10 bases, J lost 3 bases, and 9 bases lay in between. The CDR3 is 11 residues long. CDR3 region: CAIGQYYGYTF. The CDR3 DNA reads as TGTGCCATCGGACAGTACTATGGCTACACCTTC.

The chain links TRBV14 to TRBJ1-2; 8 bases map to TRBD1. Germline lookup yields CDR1 SGHDN and CDR2 FVKESK. This CDR3 spans 15 amino acids. V trimming: 1 base; J trimming: 9 bases; junction bases outside the gene matches: 10. The CDR3 region has the DNA TGTGCCAGCAGCCAAGCATTAGGCCAGGGGGCACGCTACACCTTC. Translation: CASSQALGQGARYTF.

This chain connects TRBV3-1 (or the pseudogene TRBV3-2) to TRBJ1-4; maybe TRBD1 (5 bases). This CDR3 comprises 14 residues. V gave up 2 bases and J gave up 5 bases, with 9 bases separating them. CDR1 is LGHDT, CDR2 YNNKEL, per germline (reference sequence). CDR3 protein: CASSQPTENEKLFF. CDR3 bases: TGTGCCAGCAGCCAACCGACAGAGAATGAAAAACTGTTTTTT.

This clone appeared a few times. This chain connects TRBV5-8 to TRBJ1-4; no clear D. Between the trimmed V and J ends, which lost 0 bases and 4 bases, there was a span of 7 bases. Germline CDR1 and CDR2: SGHTS and YDEGEE. This CDR3 has 14 amino acids. For the CDR3, the DNA is TGTGCCAGCAGCTTGGGGCAGGTTAATGAAAAACTGTTTTTT. Its protein product is CASSLGQVNEKLFF.